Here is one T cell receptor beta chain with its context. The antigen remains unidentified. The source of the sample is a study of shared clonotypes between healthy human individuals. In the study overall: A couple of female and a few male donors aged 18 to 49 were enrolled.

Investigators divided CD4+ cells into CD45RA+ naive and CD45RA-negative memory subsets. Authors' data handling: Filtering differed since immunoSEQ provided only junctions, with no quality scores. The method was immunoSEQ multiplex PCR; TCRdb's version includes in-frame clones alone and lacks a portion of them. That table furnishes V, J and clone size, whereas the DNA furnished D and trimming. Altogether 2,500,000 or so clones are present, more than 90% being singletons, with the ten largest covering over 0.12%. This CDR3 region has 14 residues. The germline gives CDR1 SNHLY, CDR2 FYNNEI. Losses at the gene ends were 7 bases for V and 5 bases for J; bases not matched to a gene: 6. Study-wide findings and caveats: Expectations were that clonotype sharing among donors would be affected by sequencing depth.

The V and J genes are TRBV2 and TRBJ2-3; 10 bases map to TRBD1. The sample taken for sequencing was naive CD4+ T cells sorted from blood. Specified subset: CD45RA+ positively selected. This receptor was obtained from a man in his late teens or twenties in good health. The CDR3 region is CASTVTGGVDTQYF. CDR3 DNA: TGTGCCAGCACTGTGACAGGGGGCGTAGATACGCAGTATTTT.